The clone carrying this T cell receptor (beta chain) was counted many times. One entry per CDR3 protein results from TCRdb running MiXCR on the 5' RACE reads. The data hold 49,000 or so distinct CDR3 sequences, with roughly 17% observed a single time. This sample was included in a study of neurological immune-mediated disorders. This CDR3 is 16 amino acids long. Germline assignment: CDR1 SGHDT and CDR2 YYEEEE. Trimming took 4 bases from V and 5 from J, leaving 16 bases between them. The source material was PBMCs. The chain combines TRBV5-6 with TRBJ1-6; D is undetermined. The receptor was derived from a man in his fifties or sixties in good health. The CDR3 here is CASSAFRASNNSPLHF. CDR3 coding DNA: TGTGCCAGCAGCGCCTTTCGAGCATCTAATAATTCACCCCTCCACTTT.